Listed below are T cell receptor beta chains from one sample, sequenced in a study of T-cell reconstitution after alpha-beta-depleted transplantation in children. MiXCR, run by TCRdb on the PCR reads, gives a single entry per CDR3 protein. The table lists around 300,000 distinct CDR3 sequences, around 10% of them singletons. The sample consisted of peripheral blood, taken 180 days after TCRalphabeta/CD19-depleted stem cell transplant. These receptors all come from a male patient aged 2-10 years who had a stem cell transplant for chronic granulomatous disease, so the T cells may come from the graft donor. The CDR3 runs from the conserved cysteine through the conserved F or W. D genes are given only for firm matches. Expanded clones get a size class; other rows say once, few or many, or leave the size out.

D gene	V gene	clone size	J gene	CDR3 protein	CDR3 DNA
.	TRBV28	.	TRBJ2-6	CASSPGHVILSSGANVLTF	TGTGCCAGCAGCCCCGGGCACGTCATACTCTCCTCCGGGGCCAACGTCCTGACTTTC
TRBD1	TRBV20-1	many	TRBJ1-6	CSARDRTGYSPLHF	TGCAGTGCTAGAGATAGGACAGGGTATTCACCCCTCCACTTT
TRBD1	TRBV11-2	.	TRBJ2-2	CASSPWTGGTGELFF	TGTGCCAGCAGCCCCTGGACAGGGGGGACCGGGGAGCTGTTTTTT
.	TRBV29-1	many	TRBJ1-1	CSVQATVMNTEAFF	TGCAGCGTTCAGGCAACCGTCATGAACACTGAAGCTTTCTTT
.	TRBV15	many	TRBJ1-5	CATSQRGVSNQPQHF	TGTGCCACCAGCCAACGGGGGGTCAGCAATCAGCCCCAGCATTTT
.	TRBV2	many	TRBJ2-7	CASIKTYEQYF	TGTGCCAGCATTAAGACCTACGAGCAGTACTTC
.	TRBV20-1	many	TRBJ2-1	CSASGSRAYNEQFF	TGCAGTGCTAGCGGGAGTCGGGCCTACAATGAGCAGTTCTTC
.	TRBV12-5	many	TRBJ1-5	CASGLRAGQPQHF	TGTGCTAGTGGTTTAAGGGCGGGTCAGCCCCAGCATTTT
.	TRBV3-1	many	TRBJ2-1	CASSLLPEGYTEQFF	TGTGCCAGCAGCCTGCTACCTGAGGGTTACACTGAGCAGTTCTTC
.	TRBV28	many	TRBJ2-5	CASSAPFSGARETQYF	TGTGCCAGCAGTGCGCCGTTCTCTGGGGCTCGAGAGACCCAGTACTTC
.	TRBV28	.	TRBJ2-4	CASRDSPRVKAKNIQYF	TGTGCCAGCAGGGACAGCCCCCGGGTTAAAGCCAAAAACATTCAGTACTTC
.	TRBV20-1	many	TRBJ2-3	CSARDRAGTQYF	TGCAGTGCTAGAGATCGTGCCGGGACGCAGTATTTT
TRBD1	TRBV11-2	many	TRBJ2-2	CASSDRTGLTGELFF	TGTGCCAGCAGCGATCGGACAGGGTTAACCGGGGAGCTGTTTTTT
.	TRBV21-1	many	TRBJ2-7	CASSIWQGGCEQYF	TGTGCCAGCAGCATTTGGCAGGGAGGATGCGAGCAGTACTTC
.	TRBV20-1	many	TRBJ1-4	CSARDLEGLPNEKLFF	TGCAGTGCTAGAGATCTGGAGGGTCTGCCGAATGAAAAACTGTTTTTT
.	TRBV18	.	TRBJ1-1	CASSPGRGTEAFF	TGTGCCAGCTCACCGGGGCGGGGTACTGAAGCTTTCTTT
TRBD2	TRBV12-3/TRBV12-4	many	TRBJ2-1	CASSAPGLAGFSYNEQFF	TGTGCCAGCAGTGCCCCGGGACTAGCGGGATTCTCCTACAATGAGCAGTTCTTC